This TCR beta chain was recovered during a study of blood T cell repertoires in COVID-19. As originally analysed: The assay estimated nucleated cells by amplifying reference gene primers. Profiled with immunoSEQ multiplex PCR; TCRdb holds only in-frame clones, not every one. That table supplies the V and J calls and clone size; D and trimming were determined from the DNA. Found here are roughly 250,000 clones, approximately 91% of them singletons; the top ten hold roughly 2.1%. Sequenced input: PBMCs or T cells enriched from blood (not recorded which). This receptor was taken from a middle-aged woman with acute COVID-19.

The chain's CDR3 is CASSPGQIKGDTGELFF. CDR3 nucleotides: TGTGCCAGCTCACCAGGACAGATCAAAGGTGACACCGGGGAGCTGTTTTTT. V and J are TRBV18 and TRBJ2-2; the D gene is possibly TRBD1 (6 bases). Germline V lookup: CDR1 KGHSH, CDR2 LQKENI. V was trimmed by 2 bases and J by 3 bases, leaving 16 bases between them. This CDR3 contains 17 residues.